This T cell receptor (beta chain) was sequenced during a study of metastatic and nonmetastatic thyroid tumors. Whole-study context: A comparison of repertoires was made across blood and tumor or nodule tissue from malignant and benign thyroid patients. Findings of the study overall: According to reports, the diversity of TCR beta was significantly higher in malignant thyroid tumors than in benign nodules, and this held in both blood and tumor samples.

The table lists this clone with many counts. Its antigen remains unknown. V gave up 1 base and J gave up 5 bases; unmatched junction bases: 4. The CDR3 spans 14 residues. Germline V CDR1 and CDR2: SGHDT, YYEEEE. TCRdb reanalyzed the PCR reads with MiXCR. The sample carries 50,000 to 65,000 clones, approximately 15% recorded once. Patients underwent thyroid surgery, and none had received any treatment before it. The rearrangement uses TRBV5-6 and TRBJ2-7, with TRBD1 matching 9 bases. The sample comprised blood. The TCR sequence derives from a female donor with papillary thyroid cancer or a benign thyroid nodule (not recorded which). Some clones in this sample may be carry-over from other donors' samples. CDR3 DNA: TGTGCCAGCAGCTTGAGACAGGGGGACGACGAGCAGTACTTC. This translates into CASSLRQGDDEQYF.